This T cell receptor beta chain was documented in a study of cytomegalovirus exposure and HLA in healthy donors. Across the study: The Caucasian-associated ancestry cluster held about 80% of a few hundred genotyped donors. Whole-study results and caveats: Roughly 170 TCR beta chains were listed as cytomegalovirus-associated. Based on reports, TCR beta sequences accurately predicted HLA-A and HLA-B alleles for most subjects. In a later analysis, a genetic analysis reported fewer productive-TCR N-insertions in an Asian-associated ancestry cluster than the cohort average.

The PCR had 60 Vbeta and 13 Jbeta primers. Data came from immunoSEQ multiplex PCR; TCRdb stores just in-frame clones and leaves some out. The sample contains 60,000 to 70,000 clones, just over 65% of which appear only once. CDR3 length: 15 residues. Germline V gives CDR1 SGHNT, CDR2 YYREEE (reference sequence). The ends were cut back, 2 bases at V and 1 base at J, with 7 bases in the middle. Comments on this clone: Antigen: not known.

Sequences were obtained from PBMCs. The chain couples TRBV5-4 to TRBJ2-6, with D uncertain. The clonotype comes from a woman in her thirties in good health and CMV-seronegative. The CDR3 loop is CASSFPYSGANVLTF. Here the CDR3 DNA reads TGTGCCAGCAGCTTTCCCTATTCTGGGGCCAACGTCCTGACTTTC.